In its sample, the clone carrying this T cell receptor beta chain was seen a few times. Its antigen remains unidentified. CDR3 length: 14 residues. V was pared by 2 bases and J by 2 bases, with 11 bases between. CDR1 is SGHRS, CDR2 YFSETQ, per germline. These data come from a study of T-cell reconstitution after alpha-beta-depleted transplantation in children. As it was prepared, the TCRbeta library received unique molecular identifiers. TCRdb re-analysed the PCR reads in MiXCR, keeping a single row per CDR3 protein. This sample has 95,000 to 120,000 distinct CDR3 sequences, with 5% to 8% found just once. Study results and caveats: Where alpha-beta T cells came from about two months after transplant was reportedly several hundred expanded graft clones. Fresh T-cell production supplied most of the T-cell counts and diversity seen one year after transplant.

The rearrangement uses TRBV5-1 and TRBJ2-7, with D perhaps TRBD1 or TRBD2 (5 bases each). Sequenced material: PBMCs, mostly from graft donor cells, taken 360 days after TCRalphabeta/CD19-depleted stem cell transplant. This TCR came from a male patient aged 2-15 years who had a stem cell transplant for acute lymphoblastic leukemia, so the T cells may come from the graft donor. DNA for the CDR3: TGCGCCAGCAGCTTTGGGGGTCTGACCTACGAGCAGTACTTC. It is translated as CASSFGGLTYEQYF.